One and the same sample provided the 22 T cell receptor beta chains below, sequenced in a study of T cells after yellow fever vaccination. TCRdb passed the 5' RACE reads through MiXCR, listing each CDR3 protein once. Found here are under 350,000 distinct CDR3 sequences, over 4% of them singletons; the top ten hold around 23%. Sample: PBMCs, taken 5 days after the yellow fever booster vaccination. These receptor sequences come from a man between 18 and 35 years old who received the YFV17D yellow fever vaccine.

The rearrangement uses TRBV7-8 and TRBJ2-7; D might be TRBD2 (6 bases). V was trimmed by 3 bases and J by 5 bases, leaving 8 bases between them. CDR3 length: 12 amino acids. Germline CDR1 SGHVS, CDR2 FQNEAQ. The CDR3 reads CASSLEGHEQYV. As DNA, the CDR3 is TGTGCCAGCAGCTTGGAGGGGCACGAGCAGTACGTC.

This clonotype was found a few times. The rearrangement joins TRBV28 to TRBJ2-2; D may be TRBD1 (6 bases). Germline CDR1 is MDHEN and CDR2 is SYDVKM. This CDR3 region has 14 residues. V lost 10 bases and J 0 bases, leaving 12 bases between the germline ends. The CDR3 loop reads CATQGTSNTGELFF. Here the CDR3 DNA reads TGTGCCACCCAGGGGACGTCGAACACCGGGGAGCTGTTTTTT.

CDR3 DNA: TGCGCCAGCAGCCCGGGGACAGGGGGATTCTACGAGCAGTACTTC. Encoded protein: CASSPGTGGFYEQYF. This sequence joins TRBV10-1 and TRBJ2-7, with 11 bases identical to TRBD1. CDR3 length equals 15 residues. Losses at the gene ends were 6 bases for V and 3 bases for J; bases not matched to a gene: 7. Germline-derived CDR1 and CDR2 are WNHNN and SYGVQD (reference sequence).

The sample holds a few counts of this clonotype. The CDR3: CAITTGQSPSYNEQFF. The CDR3 region has the DNA TGTGCCATTACTACCGGACAGAGCCCAAGTTACAATGAGCAGTTCTTC. The chain is built from TRBV10-3 and TRBJ2-1, with TRBD1 as a possible D gene (6 bases). Germline CDR1 reads ENHRY; CDR2 reads SYGVKD. The CDR3 totals 16 residues. Trimming pared 9 bases from V and 4 bases from J, leaving 22 bases between.

In its sample, this clonotype was seen a few times. The chain uses TRBV7-2 and TRBJ2-7; possible D gene TRBD2, 6 bases. The V end lost 5 bases, the J end lost 3 bases, and 26 bases lay between the germline ends. The CDR3 is 18 amino acids. The germline CDR1 and CDR2 sequences are SGHTA and FQGNSA. CDR3: CASSRWAALAEDIYEQYF. The CDR3 DNA follows: TGTGCCAGCAGCCGTTGGGCAGCCTTAGCGGAGGATATCTACGAGCAGTACTTC.

This clonotype was counted between two and nine times. The V call is TRBV11-2, the J call TRBJ2-7, with unresolved D. CDR3 length: 14 residues. Germline values: CDR1 SGHAT, CDR2 FQNNGV. Trimming removed 2 bases from V and 7 bases from J, with 15 bases in between. The CDR3 loop is CASSLIPRAVEQYF. The CDR3 DNA reads TGTGCCAGCAGCTTAATCCCAAGGGCGGTGGAGCAGTACTTC.

This clonotype was seen ten or more times. V usage is TRBV27 and J usage is TRBJ1-1; D is unresolved. This CDR3 is 13 amino acids long. Germline lookup yields CDR1 MNHEY and CDR2 SMNVEV (reference sequence). Trimming removed 5 bases at V and 0 bases at J, with 7 bases between. The CDR3 DNA reads as TGTGCCAGCAGTCAAGCTTTGAACACTGAAGCTTTCTTT. It is translated as CASSQALNTEAFF.

V gene TRBV2 combines with J gene TRBJ2-3; D might be TRBD1 (6 bases). Trimming took 1 base from V and 4 from J, leaving 9 bases between them. The CDR3 loop spans 14 amino acids. CDR1 SNHLY and CDR2 FYNNEI come from the germline V gene. CDR3 coding DNA: TGTGCCAGCAGTGAAGTGCACAGGGCAGATACGCAGTATTTT. Residues: CASSEVHRADTQYF.

Only a few counts were recorded for this clonotype. The rearrangement uses TRBV19 and TRBJ1-1; D is ambiguous. This CDR3 contains 14 residues. The germline gives CDR1 LNHDA, CDR2 SQIVND (reference sequence). V was cut by 1 base and J by 1 base, with 7 bases left in between. CDR3 nucleotide sequence: TGTGCCAGTAGTATAGGATATGCGAACACTGAAGCTTTCTTT. It is translated as CASSIGYANTEAFF.

This clonotype came up many times. The CDR3 sequence: CASRPRLAVNEQFF. CDR3 DNA: TGTGCCAGCCGCCCAAGGCTAGCGGTAAATGAGCAGTTCTTC. The chain links TRBV11-2 to TRBJ2-1; 7 positions match TRBD2. This CDR3 comprises 14 residues. The V and J ends lost 8 bases and 7 bases, in that order; junction bases with no gene match: 11. Per germline, CDR1 SGHAT and CDR2 FQNNGV.

J is TRBJ1-1 and V is TRBV6-6; D possibly corresponds to TRBD1 (6 bases). The CDR3 length is 12 residues. Germline V gives CDR1 MNHNY, CDR2 SVGAGI (reference sequence). Trimming shortened V by 6 bases and J by 5 bases, and 10 bases separated the two germline ends. For the CDR3, the DNA is TGTGCCAGCAGCCGGACAGAGACTGAAGCTTTCTTT. Its translation is CASSRTETEAFF.

Details on this clonotype: A much larger clone sits a single nucleotide away, making a read error possible. The chain links TRBV27 to TRBJ2-5, with a possible D match to TRBD2 (5 bases). Germline V gives CDR1 MNHEY, CDR2 SMNVEV (reference sequence). The CDR3 has 14 residues. V lost 5 bases, J lost 5 bases, and 15 bases lay in between. The CDR3 reads CASSADYTHETQYF. The CDR3 DNA reads as TGTGCCAGCAGTGCAGACTACACCCACGAGACCCAGTACTTC.

This sequence joins TRBV5-5 and TRBJ1-2, with D hard to call. V gave up 2 bases and J gave up 2 bases, with 10 bases separating them. The CDR3 spans 14 residues. Germline V gene data show CDR1 as SGHKS and CDR2 as YYEKEE (reference sequence). For the CDR3, the DNA is TGTGCCAGCAGCTTCAATCCGGTCAACTATGGCTACACCTTC. It encodes CASSFNPVNYGYTF. Combining the CDR3 with reference TRBV5-5 and TRBJ1-2 gives the whole variable domain DAGVTQSPTHLIKTRGQQVTLRCSPISGHKSVSWYQQVLGQGPQFIFQYYEKEERGRGNFPDRFSARQFPNYSSELNVNALLLGDSALYLCASSFNPVNYGYTFGSGTRLTVV.

V and J are TRBV6-1 and TRBJ1-4, with D unclear. The CDR3 extends over 14 amino acids. V was trimmed by 4 bases and J by 0 bases, leaving 6 bases between them. Looked up from germline, CDR1 is MNHNS and CDR2 is SASEGT. CDR3 DNA: TGTGCCAGCAGTGCAGGAGCAACTAATGAAAAACTGTTTTTT. As protein: CASSAGATNEKLFF.

In this sample, this clonotype turned up a few times. CDR3 sequence: CASSLGLIQETQYF. The CDR3 nucleotides are TGCGCCAGCAGCCTTGGACTAATCCAAGAGACCCAGTACTTC. The chain uses TRBV4-3 and TRBJ2-5; perhaps TRBD2 as D (6 bases). The CDR3 is 14 residues long. V dropped 4 bases and J dropped 1 base, with 10 bases sitting between them. Germline V gene lookup returns CDR1 LGHNA and CDR2 YSLEER.

The CDR3 sequence: CSARDAQGGNTIYF. The CDR3, as DNA: TGCAGTGCTAGAGATGCCCAGGGTGGAAACACCATATATTTT. The V call is TRBV20-1, the J call TRBJ1-3; tentatively, D is TRBD1 (5 bases). Germline V lookup: CDR1 DFQATT, CDR2 SNEGSKA (reference sequence). The CDR3 totals 14 residues. V lost 0 bases and J lost 3, with 9 bases in between.

This clonotype was found a few times. The rearrangement links TRBV6-5 to TRBJ2-3, with 7 bases identical to TRBD2. This CDR3 contains 15 residues. Germline V CDR1 and CDR2: MNHEY, SVGAGI. V dropped 0 bases and J dropped 3; count of bases not matched to a gene: 3. This chain's CDR3 is CASSYSGGLTDTQYF. For the CDR3, the DNA is TGTGCCAGCAGTTACTCCGGGGGGTTAACAGATACGCAGTATTTT.

This clonotype was detected a few times. The chain couples TRBV12-3 or TRBV12-4 to TRBJ2-7, with D unresolved. CDR3 length: 13 amino acids. Deletions cut 4 bases from V and 3 bases from J, with 10 bases between. The CDR3 spells CASSYGQNYEQYF. CDR3 DNA: TGTGCCAGCAGTTACGGCCAGAACTACGAGCAGTACTTC.

This clonotype showed up many times. The chain employs TRBV29-1 and TRBJ1-5; no clear D gene. The germline CDR1 and CDR2 sequences are SQVTM and ANQGSEA. The germline V and J ends were trimmed by 5 bases and 4 bases, with 9 bases remaining between them. The CDR3 length is 12 residues. The CDR3 sequence is CSVSDPNQPQHF. CDR3 DNA: TGCAGCGTTTCAGATCCTAATCAGCCCCAGCATTTT. The full variable domain, in which reference TRBV29-1 and TRBJ1-5 provide the parts outside the CDR3, is SAVISQKPSRDICQRGTSLTIQCQVDSQVTMMFWYRQQPGQSLTLIATANQGSEATYESGFVIDKFPISRPNLTFSTLTVSNMSPEDSSIYLCSVSDPNQPQHFGDGTRLSIL.

This clonotype was seen a handful of times. The chain has TRBV27 and TRBJ1-5, with D perhaps matching TRBD1 (5 bases). The germline V gene has CDR1 MNHEY and CDR2 SMNVEV (reference sequence). V lost 8 bases and J 6 bases, leaving 23 bases between the germline ends. This CDR3 is 16 amino acids long. The DNA for the CDR3 is TGTGCCAGCGGTTGGGCAAGGGGAGGGTTAAGTCAGCCCCAGCATTTT. Translation: CASGWARGGLSQPQHF.

This clonotype appeared a few times. The rearrangement links TRBV3-1 to TRBJ2-3; 9 nucleotides align to TRBD2. J gave up 0 bases and V 6 bases, and 10 bases lay outside the gene matches. The CDR3 sequence is 17 residues long. Germline CDR1 and CDR2: LGHDT and YNNKEL (reference sequence). CDR3 nucleotides: TGTGCCAGCAGTGAACTTAGCGGGGGTTATAGCACAGATACGCAGTATTTT. This sequence encodes CASSELSGGYSTDTQYF.

In this sample, this clonotype turned up a few times. The J gene is TRBJ2-3, the V gene TRBV5-1; D uncertain. With 0 bases removed from V and 2 bases from J, the gap between germline ends came to 4 bases. This CDR3 is built from 13 residues. CDR1 is SGHRS and CDR2 is YFSETQ in the germline V gene. The DNA for the CDR3 is TGCGCCAGCAGCTTGGAGCTCACAGATACGCAGTATTTT. Translated: CASSLELTDTQYF.